This TCR beta chain was recorded in a study of T cells in Graves' hyperthyroidism and ophthalmopathy. Many counts were recorded for this clonotype. Amplification of TCR beta CDR3 regions used RNA as the template. HTBI primers drove first-round RT-PCR of the TCR CDR3. TCRdb processed the multiplex PCR reads anew with MiXCR; each CDR3 protein has one entry. This sample carries fewer than 350,000 distinct CDR3 sequences, 10% to 15% of them seen once, and the ten largest clones take 6.5% to 10%. Germline CDR1 is SGHDT and CDR2 is YYEEEE. Trimming stripped 3 bases from V and 7 bases from J, with 7 bases between. The CDR3 is 11 residues long. Exclusion criteria comprised uncontrolled infection, other autoimmune disease, pregnancy or lactation.

The material sequenced was blood. The V gene is TRBV5-6, the J gene TRBJ2-5; D call uncertain. This receptor was obtained from a woman in her 30s with Graves' hyperthyroidism that later progressed to Graves' ophthalmopathy. Here the CDR3 DNA reads TGTGCCAGCAGCTCGGTTGGGACCCAGTACTTC. It is translated as CASSSVGTQYF.